This is a list of T cell receptor beta chains from one sample in a study of patients and donors after allogeneic stem cell transplantation. TCRdb used MiXCR to reprocess the RT-PCR reads, holding one entry per CDR3 protein. Of 200,000 to 250,000 distinct CDR3 sequences listed, roughly 38% were seen once; the top ten hold around a tenth. Specimen: blood, either unsorted or a sorted T cell fraction (not recorded which). The receptors here all came from a human donor who was either an allogeneic HSCT recipient or a stem cell or donor lymphocyte infusion donor (not recorded which). It is not recorded whose cells these are; they may come from a transplant donor. The CDR3 runs from the conserved cysteine through the conserved F or W. The D gene is left open where the match is weak. A clone size is listed for some rows: how often the clone was seen (once, few, many), or a class if it is expanded.

cdr3_length	d_call	clone_size	v_call	j_call	cdr3_nt	cdr3_aa
14	-	-	TRBV10-3	TRBJ2-2	TGTGCCATCAGTGAGTCCACGGTCGCCGGGGAGCTGTTTTTT	CAISESTVAGELFF
15	TRBD1	-	TRBV5-1	TRBJ1-4	TGCGCCAGCAGCACCCGACAGGGAGGAAATGAAAAACTGTTTTTT	CASSTRQGGNEKLFF
12	-	few	TRBV4-2	TRBJ1-5	TGTGCCAGCAGGTTTAATGACCAGCCCCAGCATTTT	CASRFNDQPQHF
14	-	-	TRBV5-5	TRBJ2-3	TGTGCCAGCAGCTTGGGACTAGACGTAGATACGCAGTATTTT	CASSLGLDVDTQYF
13	-	-	TRBV7-9	TRBJ1-1	TGTGCCAGCAGCTTAGGGCATCCTACTGAAGCTTTCTTT	CASSLGHPTEAFF
13	TRBD1	many	TRBV24-1	TRBJ1-1	TGTGCCACCTCGACAGGGATGAACACTGAAGCTTTCTTT	CATSTGMNTEAFF
16	-	-	TRBV13	TRBJ1-6	TGTGCCAGCTCGGAGGGGCAGGCGATCAATAATTCACCCCTCCACTTT	CASSEGQAINNSPLHF
15	-	few	TRBV5-1	TRBJ1-4	TGCGCCAGCAGCTTGTTGGATAGCATTAATGAAAAACTGTTTTTT	CASSLLDSINEKLFF
16	TRBD2	few	TRBV12-3/TRBV12-4	TRBJ2-1	TGTGCCAGCAGCTTCTTGGGACTAGCGGCATACAATGAGCAGTTCTTC	CASSFLGLAAYNEQFF
14	-	-	TRBV12-3/TRBV12-4	TRBJ1-4	TGTGCCAGCAGTTACGGTAAAAGTAATGAAAAACTGTTTTTT	CASSYGKSNEKLFF
14	-	-	TRBV5-1	TRBJ1-1	TGCGCCAGCAGCGGACTAGGGGCGGACACTGAAGCTTTCTTT	CASSGLGADTEAFF
14	TRBD1	few	TRBV7-8	TRBJ2-1	TGTGCCAGCAGCCCCTGGACAGGAAGCAATGAGCAGTTCTTC	CASSPWTGSNEQFF
18	TRBD2	-	TRBV4-1	TRBJ2-3	TGCGCCAGCAGCCAAGGGGCACTACTAGCGGGGGGGACAGATACGCAGTATTTT	CASSQGALLAGGTDTQYF
10	-	-	TRBV27	TRBJ2-5	TGTGCCAGCAGTTTAGAGGTTTGGTACTTC	CASSLEVWYF
15	-	-	TRBV18	TRBJ1-6	TGTGCCAGCTCACCGGTGGGGGGGAAGGATTCACCCCTCCACTTT	CASSPVGGKDSPLHF
17	-	-	TRBV12-3/TRBV12-4	TRBJ1-5	TGTGCCAGCAGTTTTTGGGGAGGTTTAGACGCCAATCAGCCCCAGCATTTT	CASSFWGGLDANQPQHF
12	TRBD1	few	TRBV18	TRBJ1-2	TGTGCCAGCCGTGGACAGGGGTATGGCTACACCTTC	CASRGQGYGYTF
12	-	once	TRBV5-1	TRBJ2-3	TGCGCCAGCAGCTTGGATCCGGGGTCAAGGTATTTT	CASSLDPGSRYF
15	-	once	TRBV7-8	TRBJ1-2	TGTGCCAGCACCCCCTCGGGTTACCCTAACTATGGCTACACCTTC	CASTPSGYPNYGYTF
14	TRBD1	-	TRBV6-5	TRBJ2-7	TGTGCCAGCAGTTGGGGACAGGGGGCCCACGAGCAGTACTTC	CASSWGQGAHEQYF
17	-	-	TRBV15	TRBJ1-6	TGTGCCACCAGCAGAGATTACCGAAGCTCCTATAATTCACCCCTCCACTTT	CATSRDYRSSYNSPLHF
9	-	-	TRBV12-3/TRBV12-4	TRBJ1-1	TGTGCCAGCAGTTTTCCAGCTTTCTTT	CASSFPAFF
14	-	-	TRBV12-3/TRBV12-4	TRBJ1-1	TGTGCCAGCAGTTTATATCTGCCGAACACTGAAGCTTTCTTT	CASSLYLPNTEAFF
16	-	-	TRBV20-1	TRBJ1-6	TGCAGTGCTAGAGAGATCGGGACCCGGGGAAATTCACCCCTCCACTTT	CSAREIGTRGNSPLHF
15	-	-	TRBV5-1	TRBJ2-1	TGCGCCAGCAGCTTGGCCGGGAAGGGGGATAATGAGCAGTTCTTC	CASSLAGKGDNEQFF
15	-	few	TRBV6-5	TRBJ1-2	TGTGCCAGCAGTTACTCGAGAAGGGGTAACTATGGCTACACCTTC	CASSYSRRGNYGYTF
16	TRBD1	-	TRBV5-5	TRBJ2-3	TGTGCCAGCAGCCATACAGGGGGCGAGATCACAGATACGCAGTATTTT	CASSHTGGEITDTQYF
15	TRBD1	-	TRBV27	TRBJ2-7	TGTGCCAGCAGTTTTACCGGGACAGGGATCGTCGAGCAGTACTTC	CASSFTGTGIVEQYF
16	-	-	TRBV6-6	TRBJ1-5	TGTGCCAGCAGTTACGTAGGAATGGATAGCAATCAGCCCCAGCATTTT	CASSYVGMDSNQPQHF
16	-	-	TRBV12-3/TRBV12-4	TRBJ2-1	TGTGCCAGCAGTTTAGCGGCGCTAGGCTCCTACAATGAGCAGTTCTTC	CASSLAALGSYNEQFF
14	-	-	TRBV12-3/TRBV12-4	TRBJ2-5	TGTGCCAGCAGTTTATTACGGAATCAAGAGACCCAGTACTTC	CASSLLRNQETQYF
14	-	few	TRBV5-1	TRBJ1-1	TGCGCCAGCAGCATAGGGGGTCCGAACACTGAAGCTTTCTTT	CASSIGGPNTEAFF
16	TRBD2	few	TRBV20-1	TRBJ2-1	TGCAGTGTTCGGACTAGCGGGGCTAGCTCCTACAATGAGCAGTTCTTC	CSVRTSGASSYNEQFF
13	-	-	TRBV27	TRBJ1-1	TGTGCCACCGCCGCTCGCCGGGGGACTGAAGCTTTCTTT	CATAARRGTEAFF
11	-	once	TRBV15	TRBJ2-1	TGTGCCACCCTGCTAGGCAATGAGCAGTTCTTC	CATLLGNEQFF
16	TRBD2	-	TRBV20-1	TRBJ2-3	TGCAGTGCTAGAGATGTAGGGCGGGGGGGCACAGATACGCAGTATTTT	CSARDVGRGGTDTQYF
17	-	once	TRBV12-3/TRBV12-4	TRBJ2-1	TGTGCCAGCAGTTTAATAGGTGGGGGGAGCTCCTACAATGAGCAGTTCTTC	CASSLIGGGSSYNEQFF